These T cell receptor beta chains were read from a single sample in a study of cytomegalovirus exposure and HLA in healthy donors. The repertoire was sequenced with immunoSEQ multiplex PCR; TCRdb's copy has only in-frame clones and lacks some. The sample contains 100,000 to 150,000 clones, about 83% of which appear only once. The source material was PBMCs. The source is a girl aged 2 to 10 in good health and CMV-seronegative. CDR3s include the opening cysteine and the closing phenylalanine or tryptophan. Each record gives: clone size, D gene, V gene, J gene, CDR3 length, CDR3 protein, CDR3 DNA. The D gene is left open where the match is weak. Clone size appears in some rows only: once, few, many, or a class for an expanded clone.

size: .
D: .
V: TRBV21-1
J: TRBJ1-2
length: 18
CDR3: CASSKPGLHRGRRNGYTF
DNA: TGTGCCAGCAGCAAACCTGGACTGCACAGGGGGCGACGAAATGGCTACACCTTC

size: once
D: .
V: TRBV2
J: TRBJ1-1
length: 15
CDR3: CASSDPGEVNTEAFF
DNA: TGTGCCAGCAGTGATCCGGGGGAGGTGAACACTGAAGCTTTCTTT

size: few
D: .
V: TRBV6-5
J: TRBJ2-7
length: 15
CDR3: CASSYSSPGTYEQYF
DNA: TGTGCCAGCAGTTACTCGTCCCCGGGGACCTACGAGCAGTACTTC

size: .
D: TRBD2
V: TRBV19
J: TRBJ2-1
length: 15
CDR3: CASSMTSGMYNEQFF
DNA: TGTGCCAGTAGTATGACTAGCGGGATGTACAATGAGCAGTTCTTC

size: .
D: .
V: TRBV5-4
J: TRBJ1-2
length: 15
CDR3: CASSLDAGTTYGYTF
DNA: TGTGCCAGCAGCTTGGACGCCGGGACAACCTATGGCTACACCTTC

size: .
D: .
V: TRBV19
J: TRBJ1-6
length: 14
CDR3: CASGWTVYNSPLHF
DNA: TGTGCCAGTGGATGGACAGTCTATAATTCACCCCTCCACTTT

size: .
D: .
V: TRBV7-6
J: TRBJ1-5
length: 14
CDR3: CASSLIGVGQPQHF
DNA: TGTGCCAGCAGCTTAATAGGGGTGGGTCAGCCCCAGCATTTT

size: .
D: .
V: TRBV4-1
J: TRBJ1-2
length: 13
CDR3: CASSQPDYYGYTF
DNA: TGCGCCAGCAGCCAACCCGACTATTATGGCTACACCTTC

size: .
D: .
V: TRBV2
J: TRBJ2-7
length: 13
CDR3: CASSEGRAYEQYF
DNA: TGTGCCAGCAGTGAGGGCAGGGCCTACGAGCAGTACTTC

size: once
D: .
V: TRBV5-4
J: TRBJ1-4
length: 16
CDR3: CASSPWTETSNEKLFF
DNA: TGTGCCAGCAGCCCCTGGACAGAGACCTCTAATGAAAAACTGTTTTTT